This T cell receptor beta chain came from a study of T cell responses to AZD1222 COVID-19 vaccine. This CDR3 has 13 residues. Germline V gene data show CDR1 as SNHLY and CDR2 as FYNNEI. V was pared by 6 bases and J by 3 bases, with 3 bases of the junction left unmatched. Study-wide points: There were vaccine-associated CD4 TCRs across spike, dominant at 160-218 and 743-854. Sampling that yielded the repertoires occurred only after the peak T cell response.

Using immunoSEQ multiplex PCR, the repertoire was profiled, and TCRdb retains in-frame clones only, with some absent. Among 130,000 to 150,000 clones listed, around four fifths were seen once. As concerns this clone: Its antigen remains unknown.

V is TRBV2 and J is TRBJ1-1, with TRBD1 identical over 8 bases. Sample: peripheral blood, taken on day 0 of MenACWY control vaccination. The TCR comes from an adult in good health. CDR3 residues: CASRVDRDTEAFF. DNA for the CDR3: TGTGCCAGCAGGGTGGACAGGGACACTGAAGCTTTCTTT.